This TCR beta chain appears in the sequencing data of a study of radiotherapy plus CTLA-4 blockade in lung cancer. The study, taken as a whole, reports: Per reports, early blood T cell clone dynamics, plus interferon-beta, forecast response most strongly. Clones of tumor-derived TCRs expanded in blood after radiotherapy plus ipilimumab.

Details on this clone: What it binds is not known.

TCRdb keeps only in-frame clones here, not all; method: immunoSEQ multiplex PCR. The table has just over 35,000 clones, more than 80% seen once. The ends lost 5 bases at V and 5 bases at J; junction bases unmatched: 11. Germline values: CDR1 LNHDA, CDR2 SQIVND (reference sequence). This CDR3 has 15 residues. Treatment of patients with chemo-refractory metastatic non-small-cell lung cancer consisted of focal radiation plus CTLA-4 blockade with ipilimumab. The receptor was isolated from a human donor with non-small cell lung cancer who had stable disease on radiotherapy plus ipilimumab. The chain joins TRBV19 to TRBJ1-1, with 7 bases matching TRBD1. This specimen was peripheral blood, taken from a patient treated with radiotherapy plus ipilimumab. The CDR3, as DNA: TGTGCCAGTAGTCGGAAAGGGGGCGTAGATACTGAAGCTTTCTTT. Translated, it gives CASSRKGGVDTEAFF.